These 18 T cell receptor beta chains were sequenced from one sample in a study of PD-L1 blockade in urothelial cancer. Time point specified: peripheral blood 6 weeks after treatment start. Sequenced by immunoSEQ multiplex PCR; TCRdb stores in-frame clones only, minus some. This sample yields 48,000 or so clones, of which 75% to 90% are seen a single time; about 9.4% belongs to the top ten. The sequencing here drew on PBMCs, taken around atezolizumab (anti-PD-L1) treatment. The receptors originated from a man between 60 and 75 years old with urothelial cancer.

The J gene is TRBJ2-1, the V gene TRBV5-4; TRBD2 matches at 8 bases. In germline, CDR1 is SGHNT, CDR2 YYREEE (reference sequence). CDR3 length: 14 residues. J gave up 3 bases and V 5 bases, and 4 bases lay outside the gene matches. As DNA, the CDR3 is TGTGCCAGCAGGGACGGGGGGGTCTACAATGAGCAGTTCTTC. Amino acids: CASRDGGVYNEQFF.

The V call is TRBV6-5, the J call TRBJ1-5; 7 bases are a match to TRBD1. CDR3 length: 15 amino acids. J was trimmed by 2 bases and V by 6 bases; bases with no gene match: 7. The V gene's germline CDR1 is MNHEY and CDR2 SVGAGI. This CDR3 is CASSPGGQGNQPQHF. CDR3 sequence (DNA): TGTGCCAGCAGCCCAGGGGGGCAGGGCAATCAGCCCCAGCATTTT.

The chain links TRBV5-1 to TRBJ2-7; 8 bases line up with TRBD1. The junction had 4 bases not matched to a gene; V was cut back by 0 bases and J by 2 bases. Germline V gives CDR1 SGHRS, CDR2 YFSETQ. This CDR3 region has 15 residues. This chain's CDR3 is CASSLVTGGTYEQYF. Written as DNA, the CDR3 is TGCGCCAGCAGCTTGGTTACAGGGGGGACCTACGAGCAGTACTTC.

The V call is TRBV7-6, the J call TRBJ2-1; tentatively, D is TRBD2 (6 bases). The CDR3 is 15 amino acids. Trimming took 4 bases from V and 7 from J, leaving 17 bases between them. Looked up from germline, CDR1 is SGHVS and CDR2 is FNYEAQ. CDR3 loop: CASSWASGTHNEQFF. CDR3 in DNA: TGTGCCAGCAGCTGGGCCTCCGGGACTCATAATGAGCAGTTCTTC.

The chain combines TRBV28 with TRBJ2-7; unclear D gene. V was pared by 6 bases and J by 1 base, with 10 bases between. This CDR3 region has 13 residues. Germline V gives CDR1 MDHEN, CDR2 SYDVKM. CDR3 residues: CASSDGVSYEQYF. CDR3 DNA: TGTGCCAGCAGCGACGGAGTTTCCTACGAGCAGTACTTC.

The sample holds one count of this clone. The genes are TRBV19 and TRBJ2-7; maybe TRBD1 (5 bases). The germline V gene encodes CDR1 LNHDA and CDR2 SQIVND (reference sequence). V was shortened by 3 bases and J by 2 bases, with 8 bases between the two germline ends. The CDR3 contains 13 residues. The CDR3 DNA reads TGTGCCAGTAGTATCCAGGGCCCCTACGAGCAGTACTTC. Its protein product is CASSIQGPYEQYF.

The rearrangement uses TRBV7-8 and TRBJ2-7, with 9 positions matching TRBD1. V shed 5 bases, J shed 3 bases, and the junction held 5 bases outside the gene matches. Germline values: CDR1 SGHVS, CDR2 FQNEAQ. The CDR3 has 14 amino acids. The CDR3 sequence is CASSPGQGIYEQYF. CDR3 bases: TGTGCCAGCAGCCCGGGACAGGGTATCTACGAGCAGTACTTC.

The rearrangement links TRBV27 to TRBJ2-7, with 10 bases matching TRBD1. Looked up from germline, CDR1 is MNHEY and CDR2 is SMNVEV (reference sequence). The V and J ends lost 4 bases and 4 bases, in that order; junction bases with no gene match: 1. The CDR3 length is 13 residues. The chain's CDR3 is CASSWDRGYEQYF. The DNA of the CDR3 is TGTGCCAGCAGTTGGGACAGGGGATACGAGCAGTACTTC.

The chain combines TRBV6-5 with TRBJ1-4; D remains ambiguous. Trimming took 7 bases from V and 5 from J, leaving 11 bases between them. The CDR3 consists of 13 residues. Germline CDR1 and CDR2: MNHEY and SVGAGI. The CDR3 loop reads CASMPRVNEKLFF. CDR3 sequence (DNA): TGTGCCAGCATGCCTAGAGTGAATGAAAAACTGTTTTTT.

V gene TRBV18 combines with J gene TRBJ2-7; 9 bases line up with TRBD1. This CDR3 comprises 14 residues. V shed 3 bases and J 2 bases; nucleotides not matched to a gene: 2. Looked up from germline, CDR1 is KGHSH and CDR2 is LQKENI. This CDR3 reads CASSPGQGTYEQYF. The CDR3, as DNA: TGTGCCAGCTCACCGGGACAGGGCACCTACGAGCAGTACTTC.

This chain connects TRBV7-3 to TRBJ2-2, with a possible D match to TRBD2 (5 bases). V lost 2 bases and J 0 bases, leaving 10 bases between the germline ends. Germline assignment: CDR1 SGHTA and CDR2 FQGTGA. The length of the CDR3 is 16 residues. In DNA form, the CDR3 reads TGTGCCAGCAGCTTAGATGGACTCCCGAACACCGGGGAGCTGTTTTTT. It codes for CASSLDGLPNTGELFF. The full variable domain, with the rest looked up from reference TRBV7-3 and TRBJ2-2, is GAGVSQTPSNKVTEKGKYVELRCDPISGHTALYWYRQSLGQGPEFLIYFQGTGAADDSGLPNDRFFAVRPEGSVSTLKIQRTERGDSAVYLCASSLDGLPNTGELFFGEGSRLTVL.

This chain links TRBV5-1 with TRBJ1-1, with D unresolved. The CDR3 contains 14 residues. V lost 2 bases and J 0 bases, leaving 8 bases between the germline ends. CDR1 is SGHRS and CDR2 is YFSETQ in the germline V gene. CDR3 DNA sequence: TGCGCCAGCAGCTTTGGAGGGATGAACACTGAAGCTTTCTTT. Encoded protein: CASSFGGMNTEAFF.

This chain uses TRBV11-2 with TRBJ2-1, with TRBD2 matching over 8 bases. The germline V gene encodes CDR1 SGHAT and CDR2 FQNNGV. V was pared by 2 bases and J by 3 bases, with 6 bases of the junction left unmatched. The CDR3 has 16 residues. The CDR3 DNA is TGTGCCAGCAGCTTAACAGCGGGGGCTAACTACAATGAGCAGTTCTTC. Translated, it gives CASSLTAGANYNEQFF.

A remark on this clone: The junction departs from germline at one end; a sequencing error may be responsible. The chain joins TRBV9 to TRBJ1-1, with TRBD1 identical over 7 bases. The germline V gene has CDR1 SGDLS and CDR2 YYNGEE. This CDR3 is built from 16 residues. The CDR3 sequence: CASSAKQGSVNAEAFF. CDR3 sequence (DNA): TGTGCCAGCAGCGCGAAACAGGGGTCTGTGAACGCTGAAGCTTTCTTT.

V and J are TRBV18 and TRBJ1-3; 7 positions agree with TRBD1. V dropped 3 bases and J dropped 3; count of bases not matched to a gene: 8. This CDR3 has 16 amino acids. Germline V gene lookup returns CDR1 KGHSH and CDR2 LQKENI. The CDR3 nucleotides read TGTGCCAGCTCACCCGGCATGCGGACAGGTGGAAACACCATATATTTT. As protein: CASSPGMRTGGNTIYF.

CDR3 in DNA: TGTGCCAGCAGCCCGACAATTTCCTATGGCTACACCTTC. It encodes CASSPTISYGYTF. The chain is built from TRBV7-8 and TRBJ1-2; D is unresolved. The CDR3 contains 13 residues. The V end lost 5 bases, the J end lost 4 bases, and 11 bases lay between the germline ends. The germline gives CDR1 SGHVS, CDR2 FQNEAQ.

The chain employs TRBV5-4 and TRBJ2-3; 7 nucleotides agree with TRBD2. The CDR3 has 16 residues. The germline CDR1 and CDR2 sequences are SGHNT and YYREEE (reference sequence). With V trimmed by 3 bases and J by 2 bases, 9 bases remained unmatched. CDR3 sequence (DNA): TGTGCCAGCAGCTCTACGACTAGCACCATCACAGATACGCAGTATTTT. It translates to CASSSTTSTITDTQYF.

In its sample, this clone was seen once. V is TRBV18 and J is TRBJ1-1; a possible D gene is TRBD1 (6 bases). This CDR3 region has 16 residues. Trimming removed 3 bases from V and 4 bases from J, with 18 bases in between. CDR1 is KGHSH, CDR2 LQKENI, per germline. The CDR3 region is CASSPSSNRAVTEAFF. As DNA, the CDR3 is TGTGCCAGCTCACCCTCCAGCAACAGGGCGGTCACTGAAGCTTTCTTT.